This T cell receptor (beta chain) was captured in a study of blood T cell repertoires in COVID-19. Study at large: From the United States, Italy and Spain came samples of acute and convalescent COVID-19. T cells, B-cell-depleted T cells, or PBMCs provided the cDNA or gDNA that served as material.

Per the study methods: Counts of nucleated cells, estimated from reference gene primer amplification, were obtained. Some clones are missing from TCRdb's copy, which holds only in-frame ones; the method was immunoSEQ multiplex PCR. V and J calls and clone size are given by that table; D and trimming were obtained from the DNA. The sample carries 250,000 to 350,000 clones, approximately 88% recorded once. Germline V CDR1 and CDR2: SQVTM, ANQGSEA. V lost 1 base and J lost 0; bases outside the gene matches: 6. The CDR3 covers 15 residues. Two consecutive negative NP/OP PCR tests, clearance, or resolved symptoms defined Cohort 3 recovery.

The receptor comes from a woman aged 25 to 39 who had recovered from COVID-19. Sequencing was performed on PBMCs or T cells enriched from blood (not recorded which). The chain uses TRBV29-1 and TRBJ2-7; 7 nucleotides align to TRBD2. This CDR3 is CSVEGSGLNSYEQYF. The CDR3 DNA reads TGCAGCGTTGAAGGCTCGGGACTAAACTCCTACGAGCAGTACTTC.